This T cell receptor (beta chain) was obtained from a study of low-dose radiotherapy and immunotherapy resistance in tumors. About the research overall: Cohort 2 was treated with 1 Gy per fraction every two weeks, amounting to 13 Gy across 26 weeks.

This clonotype occurred many times. The CDR3 has 16 amino acids. Germline values: CDR1 KGHSH, CDR2 LQKENI. The V end lost 0 bases, the J end lost 4 bases, and 14 bases lay between the germline ends. Stated time point: after trial treatment. The treatment is: LDRT plus nivolumab, ipilimumab, low-dose cyclophosphamide and aspirin (RACIN trial). In the RACIN dose-escalation trial, donors got nivolumab plus ipilimumab with aspirin, cyclophosphamide and radiotherapy. Each patient who was eligible had an advanced solid tumor with no tumor-infiltrating lymphocytes. Priming of first-strand cDNA relied on TRAV- and TRBV-specific primers (covering alpha and beta chains). Using a constant-region primer together with a V-primer adapter, TCRs were subjected to roughly 20 PCR cycles of amplification. The isolated mRNA underwent amplification through in vitro transcription. MiXCR, applied by TCRdb to the reads, yields one record per CDR3 protein. This repertoire shows around 100,000 distinct CDR3 sequences, under 25% found once; its top ten account for around 13%.

V is TRBV18 and J is TRBJ2-3, with a tentative D call TRBD1 (7 bases). Material: PBMCs, obtained after low-dose radiotherapy plus immunotherapy. The clonotype comes from a female donor with ovarian cancer. Here the CDR3 DNA reads TGTGCCAGCTCACCACCTCAGGGGGGAGTGGCAGATACGCAGTATTTT. Translating gives CASSPPQGGVADTQYF.